These T cell receptor beta chains were read from a single sample in a study of identical twins. Using its own MiXCR run on the 5' RACE reads, TCRdb lists one record per CDR3 protein. The repertoire holds fewer than 800,000 distinct CDR3 sequences, under 8.5% seen once, with over 1.5% in the top ten. In addition, the sample was reused for a study of yellow fever vaccine responses in identical twins.

The sample taken for sequencing was PBMCs. The receptor source for this set is a woman younger than 30 in good health. The CDR3 runs from the conserved cysteine through the conserved F or W. The D gene is left open where the match is weak. Size is stated for part of the rows, as once, few or many counts, or as a class when the clone is expanded.

d_gene: TRBD2; v_gene: TRBV6-5; abundance: -; j_gene: TRBJ2-2; CDR3nt: TGTGCCAGCAGTACTCTAGCGGGGGAGATCACCGGGGAGCTGTTTTTT; CDR3aa: CASSTLAGEITGELFF
d_gene: -; v_gene: TRBV10-3; abundance: many; j_gene: TRBJ2-5; CDR3nt: TGTGCCATCAGTGAGTTGCCTAGCCTAGAGACCCAGTACTTC; CDR3aa: CAISELPSLETQYF
d_gene: -; v_gene: TRBV29-1; abundance: many; j_gene: TRBJ2-2; CDR3nt: TGCAGCGTTGGACGGGACACCGGGGAGCTGTTTTTT; CDR3aa: CSVGRDTGELFF
d_gene: -; v_gene: TRBV2; abundance: few; j_gene: TRBJ1-1; CDR3nt: TGTGCCAGCACTCAGCAGGGAAATACAGTTGAAGCTTTCTTT; CDR3aa: CASTQQGNTVEAFF
d_gene: -; v_gene: TRBV28; abundance: -; j_gene: TRBJ1-5; CDR3nt: TGTGCCAGCAGTTTATATGGCACAGATAGCAATCAGCCCCAGCATTTT; CDR3aa: CASSLYGTDSNQPQHF
d_gene: -; v_gene: TRBV4-1; abundance: many; j_gene: TRBJ1-1; CDR3nt: TGCGCCAGCAGCCGGGCAACAGGGAACACTGAAGCTTTCTTT; CDR3aa: CASSRATGNTEAFF
d_gene: -; v_gene: TRBV12-3/TRBV12-4; abundance: -; j_gene: TRBJ2-6; CDR3nt: TGTGCCAGCAGTTTGGGCAGGTCCTTCTCTGGGGCCAACGTCCTGACTTTC; CDR3aa: CASSLGRSFSGANVLTF
d_gene: -; v_gene: TRBV7-8; abundance: many; j_gene: TRBJ1-2; CDR3nt: TGTGCCAGCAGCTCAGCGCGGACAAACTATGGCTACACCTTC; CDR3aa: CASSSARTNYGYTF
d_gene: -; v_gene: TRBV5-6; abundance: few; j_gene: TRBJ1-5; CDR3nt: TGTGCCAGACCTGGACCTCGAAAGCAGCCCCAGCATTTT; CDR3aa: CARPGPRKQPQHF
d_gene: -; v_gene: TRBV3-1; abundance: few; j_gene: TRBJ2-4; CDR3nt: TGTGCCAGCAGCCAAGGAGGAGGGCGTCAGTACTTC; CDR3aa: CASSQGGGRQYF
d_gene: -; v_gene: TRBV20-1; abundance: -; j_gene: TRBJ2-3; CDR3nt: TGCAGTGCTGGCCCTCCCACAGATACGCAGTATTTT; CDR3aa: CSAGPPTDTQYF